The 3 T cell receptor beta chains given below trace back to one sample, sequenced in a study of Ad26.COV2.S vaccination and SARS-CoV-2 variants. Sample treatment: 15 to 20 received Ad26.COV2.S at low or high dose, single or two shots; about 5 received placebo; per-sample allocation not given. Samples were taken on day 63 after the first vaccine or placebo injection. Profiling relied on immunoSEQ multiplex PCR, and the TCRdb table lists in-frame clones only, not all of them. The top ten hold 3.4% of the sample, which has about 350,000 clones, over 75% seen once. Sequenced here: peripheral blood, sampled in a trial of Ad26.COV2.S vaccine versus placebo. The receptors come from a person between 18 and 60 years old who received the Ad26.COV2.S COVID-19 vaccine or a placebo.

The chain combines TRBV13 with TRBJ1-2; TRBD1 aligns across 7 bases. V lost 3 bases to trimming and J lost 4 bases; unmatched junction nucleotides: 2. Germline CDR1 PRHDT, CDR2 FYEKMQ (reference sequence). CDR3 length: 13 amino acids. The CDR3 DNA sequence: TGTGCCAGCAGCTTGACAGGGTCCTATGGCTACACCTTC. It specifies CASSLTGSYGYTF.

The chain couples TRBV5-5 to TRBJ2-7, with D unresolved. This CDR3 contains 14 residues. Germline lookup yields CDR1 SGHKS and CDR2 YYEKEE (reference sequence). V was pared by 3 bases and J by 5 bases, with 15 bases between. CDR3 DNA: TGTGCCAGCAGCTCCTGGACCGTGACCCACGAGCAGTACTTC. Translated, it gives CASSSWTVTHEQYF.

This sequence joins TRBV6-5 and TRBJ1-2, with TRBD1 as a possible D gene (6 bases). The CDR3 sequence is 15 residues long. V was cut by 2 bases and J by 8 bases, with 18 bases left in between. Germline V gene data show CDR1 as MNHEY and CDR2 as SVGAGI. The CDR3 loop is CASSYTSRGTYGYTF. CDR3 in DNA: TGTGCCAGCAGTTACACCTCCCGGGGGACATACGGCTACACCTTC.